This TCR beta chain was recorded in a study of blood T cell repertoires in COVID-19. Study in general: Italy, Spain and the United States were the sources of the convalescent and acute COVID-19 samples. PBMCs, B-cell-depleted T cells, or T cells provided the cDNA or gDNA that made up the material.

Seattle patient enrollment occurred during active infection, with longitudinal follow-up thereafter. In the original analysis: Reference gene primer amplification gave nucleated cell count estimates. Method: immunoSEQ multiplex PCR; TCRdb's copy keeps in-frame clones and lacks some. V, J and clone size were drawn from that table, and D and trimming were deduced from the DNA. In the table there are 55,000 or so clones, about 87% of which are singletons. The CDR3 has 13 residues. Trimming at V came to 7 bases and at J to 5 bases, leaving 8 bases not matched to a gene. Germline V gene lookup returns CDR1 MDHEN and CDR2 SYDVKM.

The clonotype originates from a middle-aged man with COVID-19, enrolled during active disease. This chain connects TRBV28 to TRBJ2-7, with 7 bases that match TRBD1. Sequences were obtained from peripheral blood. CDR3 region: CASNEGGIHEQYF. For the CDR3, the DNA is TGTGCCAGCAATGAAGGGGGCATACACGAGCAGTACTTC.